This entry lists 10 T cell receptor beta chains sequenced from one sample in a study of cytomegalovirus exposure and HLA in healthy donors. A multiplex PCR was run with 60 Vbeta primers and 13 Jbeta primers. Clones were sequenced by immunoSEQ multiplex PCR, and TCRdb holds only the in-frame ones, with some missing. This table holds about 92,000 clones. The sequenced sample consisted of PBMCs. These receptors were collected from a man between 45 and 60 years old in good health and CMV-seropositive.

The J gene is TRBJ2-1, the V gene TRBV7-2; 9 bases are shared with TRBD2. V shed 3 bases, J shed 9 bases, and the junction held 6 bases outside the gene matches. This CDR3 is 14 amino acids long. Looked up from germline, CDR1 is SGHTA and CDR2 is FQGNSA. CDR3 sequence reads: CASSFVAGVGEQFF. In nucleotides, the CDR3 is TGTGCCAGCAGCTTCGTAGCGGGAGTGGGTGAGCAGTTCTTC.

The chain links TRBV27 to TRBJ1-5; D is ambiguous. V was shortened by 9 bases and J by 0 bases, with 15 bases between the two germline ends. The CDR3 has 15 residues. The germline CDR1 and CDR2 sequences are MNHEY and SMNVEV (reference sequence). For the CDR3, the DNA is TGTGCCAGTCAACCGGGGTTCCTTAGCAATCAGCCCCAGCATTTT. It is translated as CASQPGFLSNQPQHF.

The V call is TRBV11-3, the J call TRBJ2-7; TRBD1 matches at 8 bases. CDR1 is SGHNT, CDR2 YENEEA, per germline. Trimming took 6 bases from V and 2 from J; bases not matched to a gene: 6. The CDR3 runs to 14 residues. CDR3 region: CASRRQGIPYEQYV. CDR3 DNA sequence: TGTGCCAGCAGGCGACAGGGGATCCCCTACGAGCAGTACGTC.

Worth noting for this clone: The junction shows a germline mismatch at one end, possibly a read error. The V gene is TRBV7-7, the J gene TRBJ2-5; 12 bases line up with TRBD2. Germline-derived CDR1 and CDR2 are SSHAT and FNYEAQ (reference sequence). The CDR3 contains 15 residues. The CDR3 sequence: CASSLGLAGVETQYF. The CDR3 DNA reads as TGTGCTAGCAGCTTGGGACTAGCGGGTGTAGAGACCCAGTACTTC.

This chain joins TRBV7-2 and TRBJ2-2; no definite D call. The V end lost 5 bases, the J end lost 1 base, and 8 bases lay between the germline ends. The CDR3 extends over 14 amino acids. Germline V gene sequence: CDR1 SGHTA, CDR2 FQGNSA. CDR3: CASSLDWNTGELFF. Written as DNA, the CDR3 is TGTGCCAGCAGCCTCGACTGGAACACCGGGGAGCTGTTTTTT.

CDR3 DNA sequence: TGTGCCAGCAGTCCTGGACTATCTTACACTGAAGCTTTCTTT. Its protein is CASSPGLSYTEAFF. This chain uses TRBV2 with TRBJ1-1; no reliable D call. This CDR3 is 14 amino acids long. Trimming left V 5 bases short and J 3 bases short, with 13 bases between. Looked up from germline, CDR1 is SNHLY and CDR2 is FYNNEI.

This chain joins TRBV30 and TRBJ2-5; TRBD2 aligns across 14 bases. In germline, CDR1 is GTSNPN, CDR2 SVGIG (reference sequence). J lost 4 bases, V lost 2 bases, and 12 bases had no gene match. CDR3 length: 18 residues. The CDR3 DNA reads TGTGCCTGGAGTCCCCCGGGACTAGCGGGAGTTAGAAGAGAGACCCAGTACTTC. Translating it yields CAWSPPGLAGVRRETQYF.

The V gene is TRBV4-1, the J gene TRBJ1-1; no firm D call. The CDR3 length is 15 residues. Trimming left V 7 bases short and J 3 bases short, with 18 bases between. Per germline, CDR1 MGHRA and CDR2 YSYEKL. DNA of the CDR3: TGCGCCAGCACTTGGGGAGCCTACCCAGACACTGAAGCTTTCTTT. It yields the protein CASTWGAYPDTEAFF.

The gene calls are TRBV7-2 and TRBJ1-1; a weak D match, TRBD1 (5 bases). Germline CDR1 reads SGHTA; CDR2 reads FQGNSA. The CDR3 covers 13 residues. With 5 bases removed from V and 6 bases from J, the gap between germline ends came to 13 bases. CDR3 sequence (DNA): TGTGCCAGCAGCCCCTGGGCGGGGGCTGAAGCTTTCTTT. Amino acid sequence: CASSPWAGAEAFF.

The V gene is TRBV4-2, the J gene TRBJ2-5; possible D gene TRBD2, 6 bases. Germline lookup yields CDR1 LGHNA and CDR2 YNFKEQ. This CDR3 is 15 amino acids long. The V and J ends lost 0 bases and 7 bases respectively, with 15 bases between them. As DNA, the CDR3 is TGTGCCAGCAGCCAAGACCGGGGGACGTATGGGACCCAGTACTTC. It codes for CASSQDRGTYGTQYF.